The TCR beta chain described here comes from a study of PD-1 blockade in classical Hodgkin lymphoma. There was relapse after autologous stem cell transplantation in every patient, and there was variation in brentuximab vedotin exposure. This CDR3 comprises 14 residues. CDR1 is SGHNT and CDR2 is YYREEE in the germline V gene (reference sequence). V was trimmed by 1 base and J by 10 bases, leaving 17 bases between them. The repertoire was sequenced with immunoSEQ multiplex PCR; TCRdb's copy has only in-frame clones and lacks some. The sample records 23,000 or so clones, roughly 80% being singletons. The chain joins TRBV5-4 to TRBJ1-2; D is ambiguous. The TCR sequence derives from a human donor with classical Hodgkin lymphoma. This specimen consisted of peripheral blood mononuclear cells (PBMCs), obtained before the second cycle of nivolumab. The CDR3 here is CASSLNRFPDYYTF. CDR3 DNA: TGTGCCAGCAGCTTGAATCGTTTTCCCGATTACTACACCTTC.